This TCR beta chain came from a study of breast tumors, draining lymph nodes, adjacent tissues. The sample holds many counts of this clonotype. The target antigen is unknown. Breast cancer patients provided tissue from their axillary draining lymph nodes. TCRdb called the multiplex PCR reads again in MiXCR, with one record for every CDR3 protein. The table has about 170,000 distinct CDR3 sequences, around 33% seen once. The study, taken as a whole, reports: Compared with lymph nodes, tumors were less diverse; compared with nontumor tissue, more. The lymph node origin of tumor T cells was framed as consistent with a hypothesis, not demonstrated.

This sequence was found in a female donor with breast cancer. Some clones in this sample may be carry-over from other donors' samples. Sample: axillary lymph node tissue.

In DNA, the CDR3 is TGTGCCAGCACGGCCCCCACAGATACGCAGTATTTT. The encoded protein is CASTAPTDTQYF. V is TRBV27 and J is TRBJ2-3; D not resolved. The germline V gene encodes CDR1 MNHEY and CDR2 SMNVEV (reference sequence). This CDR3 comprises 12 residues. V gave up 7 bases and J gave up 2 bases, with 7 bases separating them.